A single T cell receptor (beta chain) is shown here with its context. This sample was taken from a study of blood T cell repertoires in COVID-19. Across the whole study: T cells, B-cell-depleted T cells, or PBMCs supplied cDNA or gDNA.

Trimming removed 6 bases at V and 2 bases at J, with 8 bases between. Looked up from germline, CDR1 is MDHEN and CDR2 is SYDVKM. The CDR3 is 12 residues long. In the source study's methods: Cell counts per sample came from amplifying reference gene primers. Clones were sequenced by immunoSEQ multiplex PCR, and TCRdb holds only the in-frame ones, with some missing. That table gives V, J and clone size, and the DNA gave D and trimming. The sample consists of 210,000 or so clones, around nine tenths of them appearing once. The specimen was peripheral blood. The receptor was derived from a woman aged 55-75 years with acute or convalescent COVID-19. The chain is built from TRBV28 and TRBJ2-7; tentatively, D is TRBD2 (5 bases). The CDR3: CASRRETYEQYF. The CDR3 DNA reads TGTGCCAGCAGGAGGGAAACCTACGAGCAGTACTTC.